The T cell receptor (beta chain) described here comes from a study of blood T cell repertoires in COVID-19. Clones were read by immunoSEQ multiplex PCR, and TCRdb kept only the in-frame ones, dropping some. The sample carries under 250,000 clones, about 86% recorded once. Trimming removed 2 bases from V and 0 bases from J, with 18 bases in between. Germline V gene lookup returns CDR1 SGHTA and CDR2 FQGNSA. The CDR3 runs to 18 residues. Living in about two dozen US areas, the participants were between roughly 18 and 90 years of age. The chain employs TRBV7-2 and TRBJ2-3; a weak D match, TRBD1 (6 bases). The receptor was isolated from a woman aged 40 to 50 with acute COVID-19. The specimen was PBMCs or T cells enriched from blood (not recorded which). DNA for the CDR3: TGTGCCAGCAGCTTAAAAGGGGGTTTTAGGGCTAGCACAGATACGCAGTATTTT. Its protein product is CASSLKGGFRASTDTQYF.